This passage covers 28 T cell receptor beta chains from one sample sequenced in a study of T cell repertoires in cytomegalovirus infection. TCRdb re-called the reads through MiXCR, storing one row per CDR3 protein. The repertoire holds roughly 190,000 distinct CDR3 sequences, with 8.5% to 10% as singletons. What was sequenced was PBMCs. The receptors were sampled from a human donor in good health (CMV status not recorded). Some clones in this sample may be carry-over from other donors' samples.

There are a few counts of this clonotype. The CDR3 spells CASSPIDGQDPNTGELFF. CDR3 DNA: TGCGCCAGCAGCCCCATCGACGGACAGGACCCCAACACCGGGGAGCTGTTTTTT. This chain connects TRBV5-1 to TRBJ2-2; 7 bases are a match to TRBD1. CDR1 SGHRS and CDR2 YFSETQ come from the germline V gene. This CDR3 is 18 amino acids long. Trimming at V came to 4 bases and at J to 2 bases, leaving 14 bases not matched to a gene. Supplemented by reference TRBV5-1 and TRBJ2-2, the full variable domain reads KAGVTQTPRYLIKTRGQQVTLSCSPISGHRSVSWYQQTPGQGLQFLFEYFSETQRNKGNFPGRFSGRQFSNSRSEMNVSTLELGDSALYLCASSPIDGQDPNTGELFFGEGSRLTVL.

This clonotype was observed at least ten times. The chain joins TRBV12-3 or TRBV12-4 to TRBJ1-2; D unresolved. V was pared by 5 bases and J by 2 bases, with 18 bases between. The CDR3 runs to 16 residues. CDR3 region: CASSPYIGRKNYGYTF. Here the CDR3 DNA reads TGTGCCAGCAGTCCATACATCGGGAGGAAGAACTATGGCTACACCTTC.

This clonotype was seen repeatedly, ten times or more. The CDR3 protein is CASSLASGGQYSSYNEQFF. In DNA, the CDR3 is TGTGCCAGCAGCTTAGCTAGCGGGGGACAATACAGCTCCTACAATGAGCAGTTCTTC. This rearrangement joins TRBV7-3 to TRBJ2-1; 10 bases fit TRBD2. Germline-derived CDR1 and CDR2 are SGHTA and FQGTGA. The junction had 10 bases not matched to a gene; V was cut back by 2 bases and J by 0 bases. The length of the CDR3 is 19 residues.

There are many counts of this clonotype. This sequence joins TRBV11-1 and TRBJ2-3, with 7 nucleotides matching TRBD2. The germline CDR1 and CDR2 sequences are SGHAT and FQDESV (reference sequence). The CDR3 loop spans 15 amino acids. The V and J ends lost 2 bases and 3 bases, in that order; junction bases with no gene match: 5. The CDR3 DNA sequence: TGTGCCAGCAGCTTATTTCGCGGGAGAACAGATACGCAGTATTTT. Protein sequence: CASSLFRGRTDTQYF.

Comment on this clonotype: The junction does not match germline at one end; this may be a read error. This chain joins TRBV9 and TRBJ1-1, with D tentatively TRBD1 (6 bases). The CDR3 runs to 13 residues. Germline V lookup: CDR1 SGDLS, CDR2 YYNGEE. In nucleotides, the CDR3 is TGTGCCAGCGGCGTAGGAGGGGGCACTGAAGCTTTCTTT. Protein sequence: CASGVGGGTEAFF.

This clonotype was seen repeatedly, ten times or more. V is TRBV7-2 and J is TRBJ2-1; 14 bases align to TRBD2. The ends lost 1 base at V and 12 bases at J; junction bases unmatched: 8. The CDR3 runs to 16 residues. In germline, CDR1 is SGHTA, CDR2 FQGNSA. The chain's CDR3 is CASSLGPGLAGVVQFF. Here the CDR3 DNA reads TGTGCCAGCAGCTTAGGACCGGGACTAGCGGGAGTGGTGCAGTTCTTC.

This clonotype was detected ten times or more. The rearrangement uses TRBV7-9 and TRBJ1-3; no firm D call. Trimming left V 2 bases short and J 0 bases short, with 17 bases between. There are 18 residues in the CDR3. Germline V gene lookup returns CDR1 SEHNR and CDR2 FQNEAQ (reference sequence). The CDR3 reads CASSLPTGDTHSGNTIYF. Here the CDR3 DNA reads TGTGCCAGCAGCTTACCAACCGGTGACACGCACTCTGGAAACACCATATATTTT.

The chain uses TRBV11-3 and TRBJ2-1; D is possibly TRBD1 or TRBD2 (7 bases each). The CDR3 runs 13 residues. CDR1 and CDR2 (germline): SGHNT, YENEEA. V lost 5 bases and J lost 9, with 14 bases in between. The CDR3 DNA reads TGTGCCAGCAGCCGAGACAGGGAGGGTGAGCAGTTCTTC. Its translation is CASSRDREGEQFF.

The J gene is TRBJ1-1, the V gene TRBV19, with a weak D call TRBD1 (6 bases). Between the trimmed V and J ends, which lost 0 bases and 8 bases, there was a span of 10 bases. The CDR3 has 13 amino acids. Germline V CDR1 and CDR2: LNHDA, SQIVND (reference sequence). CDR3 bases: TGTGCCAGTAGTATAGAGATCGACAGGGAAGCTTTCTTT. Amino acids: CASSIEIDREAFF.

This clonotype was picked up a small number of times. CDR3 sequence: CASSFGSSDEQFF. The CDR3 DNA follows: TGTGCCAGCAGTTTTGGCTCCAGCGATGAGCAGTTCTTC. This chain links TRBV28 with TRBJ2-1; D not resolved. V shed 3 bases and J shed 8 bases, with 11 bases lying between them. Germline CDR1 reads MDHEN; CDR2 reads SYDVKM. The CDR3 has 13 residues.

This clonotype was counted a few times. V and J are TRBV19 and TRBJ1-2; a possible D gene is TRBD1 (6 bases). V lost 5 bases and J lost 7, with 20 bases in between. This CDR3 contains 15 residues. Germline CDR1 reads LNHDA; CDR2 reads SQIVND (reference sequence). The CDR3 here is CASSPNRGRGAGYTF. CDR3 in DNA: TGTGCCAGTAGTCCGAATAGAGGCAGGGGAGCTGGCTACACCTTC. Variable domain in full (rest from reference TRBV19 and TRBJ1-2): DGGITQSPKYLFRKEGQNVTLSCEQNLNHDAMYWYRQDPGQGLRLIYYSQIVNDFQKGDIAEGYSVSREKKESFPLTVTSAQKNPTAFYLCASSPNRGRGAGYTFGSGTRLTVV.

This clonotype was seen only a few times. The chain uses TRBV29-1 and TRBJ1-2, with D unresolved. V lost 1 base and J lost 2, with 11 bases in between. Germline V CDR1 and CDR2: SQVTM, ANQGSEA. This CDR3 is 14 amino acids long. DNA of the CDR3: TGCAGCGTTGAAGGGCACCGAACCAACTATGGCTACACCTTC. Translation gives CSVEGHRTNYGYTF.

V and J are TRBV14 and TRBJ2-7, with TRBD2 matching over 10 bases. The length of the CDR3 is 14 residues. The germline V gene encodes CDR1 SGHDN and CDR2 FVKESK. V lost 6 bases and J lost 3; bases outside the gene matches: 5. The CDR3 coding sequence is TGTGCCAGCAGGGCTAGCGGGGGCAACTACGAGCAGTACTTC. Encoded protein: CASRASGGNYEQYF.

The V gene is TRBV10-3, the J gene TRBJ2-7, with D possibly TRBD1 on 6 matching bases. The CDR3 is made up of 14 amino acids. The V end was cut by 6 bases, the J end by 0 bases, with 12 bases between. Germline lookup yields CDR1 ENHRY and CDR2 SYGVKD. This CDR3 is CAIRTGHLSYEQYF. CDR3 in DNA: TGTGCCATCAGAACGGGACACCTCTCCTACGAGCAGTACTTC.

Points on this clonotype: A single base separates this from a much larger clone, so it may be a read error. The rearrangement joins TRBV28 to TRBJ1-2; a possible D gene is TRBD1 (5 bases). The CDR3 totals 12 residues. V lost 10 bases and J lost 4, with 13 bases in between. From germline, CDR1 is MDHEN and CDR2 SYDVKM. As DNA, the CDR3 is TGTGCCATCTTGGGGGTCAGCTATGGCTACACCTTC. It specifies CAILGVSYGYTF.

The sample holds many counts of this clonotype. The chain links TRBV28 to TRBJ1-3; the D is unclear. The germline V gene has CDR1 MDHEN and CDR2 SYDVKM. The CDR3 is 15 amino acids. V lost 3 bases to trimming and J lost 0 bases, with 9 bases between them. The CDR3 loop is CASSLGLSSGNTIYF. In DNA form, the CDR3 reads TGTGCCAGCAGTTTGGGGTTGTCCTCTGGAAACACCATATATTTT.

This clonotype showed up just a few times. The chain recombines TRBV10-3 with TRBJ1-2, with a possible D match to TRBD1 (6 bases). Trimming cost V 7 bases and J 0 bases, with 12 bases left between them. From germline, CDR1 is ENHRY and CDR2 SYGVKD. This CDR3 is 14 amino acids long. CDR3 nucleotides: TGTGCCATCACCAGACAGGAAGCTAACTATGGCTACACCTTC. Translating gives CAITRQEANYGYTF.

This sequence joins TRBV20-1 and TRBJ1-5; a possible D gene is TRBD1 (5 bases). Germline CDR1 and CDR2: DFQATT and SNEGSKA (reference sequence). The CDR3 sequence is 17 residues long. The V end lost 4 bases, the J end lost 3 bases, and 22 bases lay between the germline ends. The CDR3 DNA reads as TGCAGTGCTACTGTGGGGGGTTCCCGAACAAACAATCAGCCCCAGCATTTT. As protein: CSATVGGSRTNNQPQHF.

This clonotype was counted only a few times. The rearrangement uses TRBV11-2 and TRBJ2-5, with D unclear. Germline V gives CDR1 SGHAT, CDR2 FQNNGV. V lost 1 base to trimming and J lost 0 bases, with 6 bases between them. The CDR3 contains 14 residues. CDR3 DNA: TGTGCCAGCAGCTTAGGAGGAAACCAAGAGACCCAGTACTTC. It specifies CASSLGGNQETQYF.

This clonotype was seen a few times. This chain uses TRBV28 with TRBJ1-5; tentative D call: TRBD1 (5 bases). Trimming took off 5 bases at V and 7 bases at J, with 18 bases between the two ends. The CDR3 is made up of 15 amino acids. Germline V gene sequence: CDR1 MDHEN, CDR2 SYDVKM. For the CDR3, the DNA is TGTGCCAGCAGTCCGGTGGAGATCCCAGGGCAGCCCCAGCATTTT. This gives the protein CASSPVEIPGQPQHF.

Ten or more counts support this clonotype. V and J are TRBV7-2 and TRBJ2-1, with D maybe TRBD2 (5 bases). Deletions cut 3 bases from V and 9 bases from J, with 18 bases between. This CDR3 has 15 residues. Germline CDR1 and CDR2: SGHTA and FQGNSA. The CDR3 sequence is CASSFGLNSASEQFF. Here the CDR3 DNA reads TGTGCCAGCAGCTTTGGACTGAACTCGGCTAGTGAGCAGTTCTTC.

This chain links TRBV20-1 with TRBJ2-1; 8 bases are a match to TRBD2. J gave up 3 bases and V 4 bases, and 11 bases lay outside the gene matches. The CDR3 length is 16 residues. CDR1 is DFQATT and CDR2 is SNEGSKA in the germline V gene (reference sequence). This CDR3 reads CSAIRLAWDLYNEQFF. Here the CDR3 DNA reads TGCAGTGCTATTCGACTAGCGTGGGATCTCTACAATGAGCAGTTCTTC.

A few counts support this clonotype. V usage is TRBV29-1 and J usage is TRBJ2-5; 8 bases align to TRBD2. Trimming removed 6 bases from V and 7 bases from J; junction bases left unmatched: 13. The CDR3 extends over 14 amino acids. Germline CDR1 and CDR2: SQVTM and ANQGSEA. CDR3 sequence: CSVDHTSGVTTQYF. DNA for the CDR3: TGCAGCGTGGACCACACTAGCGGAGTCACGACCCAGTACTTC. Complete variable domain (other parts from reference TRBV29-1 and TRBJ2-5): SAVISQKPSRDICQRGTSLTIQCQVDSQVTMMFWYRQQPGQSLTLIATANQGSEATYESGFVIDKFPISRPNLTFSTLTVSNMSPEDSSIYLCSVDHTSGVTTQYFGPGTRLLVL.

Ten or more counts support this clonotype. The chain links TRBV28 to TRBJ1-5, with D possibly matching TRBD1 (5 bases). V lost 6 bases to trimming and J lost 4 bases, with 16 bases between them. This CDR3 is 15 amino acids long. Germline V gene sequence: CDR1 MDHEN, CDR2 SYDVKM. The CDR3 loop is CASSLPLSGNQPQHF. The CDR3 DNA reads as TGTGCCAGCAGCCTCCCGCTTTCAGGGAATCAGCCCCAGCATTTT.

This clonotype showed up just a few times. In DNA, the CDR3 is TGCAGTGCTAGTTTGATCGGGAACTATGGCTACACCTTC. This gives the protein CSASLIGNYGYTF. V and J are TRBV20-1 and TRBJ1-2; D unclear. CDR1 and CDR2 (germline): DFQATT, SNEGSKA (reference sequence). This CDR3 has 13 amino acids. V was cut by 3 bases and J by 2 bases, with 10 bases left in between.

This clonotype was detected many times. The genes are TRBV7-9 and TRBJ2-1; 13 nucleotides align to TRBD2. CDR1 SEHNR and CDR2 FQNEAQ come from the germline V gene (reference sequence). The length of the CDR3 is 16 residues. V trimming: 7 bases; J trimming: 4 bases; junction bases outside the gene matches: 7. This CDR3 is CASIGLAGESYNEQFF. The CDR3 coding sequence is TGTGCCAGCATCGGACTAGCGGGGGAGAGTTACAATGAGCAGTTCTTC. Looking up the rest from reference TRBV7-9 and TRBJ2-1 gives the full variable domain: DTGVSQNPRHKITKRGQNVTFRCDPISEHNRLYWYRQTLGQGPEFLTYFQNEAQLEKSRLLSDRFSAERPKGSFSTLEIQRTEQGDSAMYLCASIGLAGESYNEQFFGPGTRLTVL.

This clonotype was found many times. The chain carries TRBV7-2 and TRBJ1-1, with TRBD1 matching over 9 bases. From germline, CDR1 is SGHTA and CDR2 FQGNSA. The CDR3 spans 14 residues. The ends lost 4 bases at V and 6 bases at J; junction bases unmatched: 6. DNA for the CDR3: TGTGCCAGCAGCTCCGGGACAGGGAATTCTGAAGCTTTCTTT. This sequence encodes CASSSGTGNSEAFF.

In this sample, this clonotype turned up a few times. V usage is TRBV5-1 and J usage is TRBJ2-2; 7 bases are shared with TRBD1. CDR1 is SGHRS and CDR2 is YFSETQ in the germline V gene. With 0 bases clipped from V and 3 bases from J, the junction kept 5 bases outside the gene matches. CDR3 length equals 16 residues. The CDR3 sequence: CASSLGPQGDTGELFF. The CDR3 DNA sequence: TGCGCCAGCAGCTTGGGCCCGCAGGGGGACACCGGGGAGCTGTTTTTT.